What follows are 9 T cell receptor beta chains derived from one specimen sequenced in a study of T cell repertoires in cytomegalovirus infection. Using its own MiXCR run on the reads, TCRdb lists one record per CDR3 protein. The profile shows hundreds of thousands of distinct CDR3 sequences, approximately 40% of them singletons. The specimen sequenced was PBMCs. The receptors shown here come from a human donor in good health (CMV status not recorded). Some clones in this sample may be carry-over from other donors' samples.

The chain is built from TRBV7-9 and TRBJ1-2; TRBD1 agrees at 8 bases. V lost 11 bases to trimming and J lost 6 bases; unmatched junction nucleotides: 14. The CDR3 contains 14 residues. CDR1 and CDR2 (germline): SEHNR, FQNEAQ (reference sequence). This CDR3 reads CAANQGALVDGYTF. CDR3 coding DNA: TGTGCCGCAAATCAGGGGGCACTTGTGGATGGCTACACCTTC.

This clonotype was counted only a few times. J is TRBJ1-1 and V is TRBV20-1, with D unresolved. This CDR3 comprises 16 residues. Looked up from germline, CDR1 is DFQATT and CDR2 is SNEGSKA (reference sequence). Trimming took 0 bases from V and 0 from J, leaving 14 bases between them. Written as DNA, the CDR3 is TGCAGTGCTAGAGAAGCCGGCAGCAGTATGAACACTGAAGCTTTCTTT. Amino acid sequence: CSAREAGSSMNTEAFF.

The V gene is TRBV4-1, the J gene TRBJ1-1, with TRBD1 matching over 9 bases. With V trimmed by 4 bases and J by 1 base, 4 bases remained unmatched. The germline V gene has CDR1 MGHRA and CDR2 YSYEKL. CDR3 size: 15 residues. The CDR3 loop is CASSREGQGNTEAFF. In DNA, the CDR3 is TGCGCCAGCAGCCGGGAGGGACAGGGGAACACTGAAGCTTTCTTT.

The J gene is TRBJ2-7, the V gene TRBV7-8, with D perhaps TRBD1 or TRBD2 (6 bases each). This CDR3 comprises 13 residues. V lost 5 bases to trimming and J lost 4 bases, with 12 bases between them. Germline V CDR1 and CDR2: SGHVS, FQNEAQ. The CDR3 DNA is TGTGCCAGCAGCGGAGGGACACCTTACGAGCAGTACTTC. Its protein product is CASSGGTPYEQYF.

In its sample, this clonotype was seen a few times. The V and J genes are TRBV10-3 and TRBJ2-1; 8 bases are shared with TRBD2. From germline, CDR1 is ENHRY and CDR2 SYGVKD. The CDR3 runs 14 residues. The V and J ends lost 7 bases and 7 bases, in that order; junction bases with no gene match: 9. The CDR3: CAITPGGPRNEQFF. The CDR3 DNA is TGTGCCATCACGCCGGGGGGGCCCCGGAATGAGCAGTTCTTC.

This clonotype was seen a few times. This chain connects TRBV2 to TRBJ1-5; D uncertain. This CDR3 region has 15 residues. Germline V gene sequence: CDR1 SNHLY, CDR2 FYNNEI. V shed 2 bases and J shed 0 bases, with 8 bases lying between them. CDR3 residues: CASSERGNSNQPQHF. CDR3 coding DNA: TGTGCCAGCAGTGAACGGGGAAATAGCAATCAGCCCCAGCATTTT.

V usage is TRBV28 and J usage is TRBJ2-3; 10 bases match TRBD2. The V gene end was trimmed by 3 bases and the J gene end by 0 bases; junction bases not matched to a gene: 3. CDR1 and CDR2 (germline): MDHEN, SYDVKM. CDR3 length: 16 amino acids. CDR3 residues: CASSFLTSGSTDTQYF. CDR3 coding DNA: TGTGCCAGCAGTTTCCTGACTAGCGGGAGCACAGATACGCAGTATTTT.

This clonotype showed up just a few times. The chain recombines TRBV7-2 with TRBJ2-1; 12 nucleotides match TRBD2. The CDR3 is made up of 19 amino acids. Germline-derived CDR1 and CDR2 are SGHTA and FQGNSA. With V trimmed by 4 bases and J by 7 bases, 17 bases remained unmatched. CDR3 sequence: CASSSGLAGLLRTQNEQFF. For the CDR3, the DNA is TGTGCCAGCAGCTCAGGACTAGCGGGGCTCCTACGGACCCAGAATGAGCAGTTCTTC.

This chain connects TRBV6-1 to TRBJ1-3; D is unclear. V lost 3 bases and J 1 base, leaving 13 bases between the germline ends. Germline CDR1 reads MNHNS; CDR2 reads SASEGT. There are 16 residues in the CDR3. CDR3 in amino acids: CASSDIGRWSGNTIYF. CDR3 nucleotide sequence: TGTGCCAGCAGTGATATCGGGCGTTGGTCTGGAAACACCATATATTTT.